This entry concerns a single TCR beta chain. Its antigen is not identified. The libraries were made with immunoSEQ v3.0 at survey level. Clones were read by immunoSEQ multiplex PCR, and TCRdb kept only the in-frame ones, dropping some. Of around 12,000 clones in the sample, roughly 80% are singletons; the top ten hold more than 15%. This sample was included in a study of long-term antiretroviral therapy in people with HIV. Study-level points and caveats: Clones that had undergone expansion before ART dominated the repertoire at all time points.

CDR1 is SGHRS, CDR2 YFSETQ, per germline. J was trimmed by 5 bases and V by 1 base; bases with no gene match: 8. The CDR3 sequence is 15 residues long. The rearrangement links TRBV5-1 to TRBJ2-7, with 8 bases matching TRBD1. Sequenced here: unsorted PBMCs, sampled 0.5 years before starting antiretroviral therapy. The sequence came from a woman aged 40 to 55 with HIV. This chain's CDR3 is CASSLLQGAIDEQYF. CDR3 bases: TGCGCCAGCAGCTTGTTGCAGGGGGCGATCGACGAGCAGTACTTC.